Shown below are 32 T cell receptor beta chains from a single sample sequenced in a study of post-analysis software for immune sequencing data (dated by TCRdb to the mid-2010s). Here is what the overall study found, with its caveats: About 5 TRBV segments, including TRBV5-6, TRBV5-1 and TRBV20-1, were significantly more frequent in patients than controls.

These receptors' targets are unknown. To prepare the library, PCR was applied. TCRdb records Illumina HiSeq 2500 as the sequencer. To reduce PCR and sequencing biases, unique molecular identifiers were incorporated into the TCR beta cDNA libraries. TCRdb applied fastp at Q25 and MiXCR to the public reads, then kept only in-frame beta chains. Here each entry gathers all rows of one CDR3 protein and keeps the most common genes and DNA. In all, the sample holds about 430,000 distinct CDR3 sequences, and 35% to 45% of those were seen once. The ten largest clones add up to approximately 7.1% of the sample. Sequenced input: blood. The receptor set was obtained from a girl aged 2-10 years with multiple sclerosis.

The J gene is TRBJ2-5, the V gene TRBV20-1; 7 nucleotides match TRBD1. The J segment lost 7 bases and the V segment lost 0 bases, leaving 5 bases of the junction unmatched. This CDR3 has 13 amino acids. Germline CDR1 reads DFQATT; CDR2 reads SNEGSKA (reference sequence). The CDR3 nucleotides are TGCAGTGCTAGAGAACGGACAGGAGGGACCCAGTACTTC. This translates into CSARERTGGTQYF.

The chain combines TRBV10-3 with TRBJ2-1; perhaps D is TRBD1 or TRBD2 (5 bases each). The CDR3 runs 14 residues. V was clipped by 2 bases and J by 6 bases, with 11 bases between them. Germline V gene data show CDR1 as ENHRY and CDR2 as SYGVKD. The CDR3 is CAISERGLGNEQFF. In DNA, the CDR3 is TGTGCCATCAGTGAGCGGGGCTTGGGCAATGAGCAGTTCTTC.

Points on this clonotype: Sequence at one end of the junction differs from germline and may be a read error. V is TRBV4-1 and J is TRBJ2-3, with 8 bases that match TRBD2. The CDR3 is 16 amino acids. Per germline, CDR1 MGHRA and CDR2 YSYEKL. The CDR3 region is CTSSVSGAAEVDTQYF. For the CDR3, the DNA is TGCACCAGCAGCGTTAGCGGGGCGGCCGAGGTAGATACGCAGTATTTT.

This clonotype has more than one count but fewer than ten. The chain recombines TRBV5-1 with TRBJ2-5, with TRBD2 matching over 11 bases. The DNA end is a closer match to TRBJ2-7, so the J assignment may be wrong. This CDR3 region has 18 residues. Germline V lookup: CDR1 SGHRS, CDR2 YFSETQ. The CDR3 DNA sequence: TGCGCCAGCAGCTTGGGCCGAGCCCCGGGACTAGCGGACTACGAGCAGTACTTC. The encoded protein is CASSLGRAPGLADYEQYF.

The CDR3 protein is CASSSPGTNTEAFF. CDR3 in DNA: TGTGCCAGCAGTTCTCCAGGGACGAACACTGAAGCTTTCTTT. J is TRBJ1-1 and V is TRBV28; a weak D match, TRBD1 (5 bases). Germline values: CDR1 MDHEN, CDR2 SYDVKM. Trimming pared 4 bases from V and 1 base from J, leaving 10 bases between. CDR3 length: 14 amino acids.

This clonotype was detected a few times. The chain is built from TRBV7-2 and TRBJ2-4, with 7 positions matching TRBD2. Judging by the DNA end, TRBJ2-7 fits better; the J call may be wrong. This CDR3 has 17 amino acids. Germline V gene sequence: CDR1 SGHTA, CDR2 FQGNSA. Here the CDR3 reads CASSLAGGRGGAYEQYF. The CDR3 DNA sequence: TGTGCCAGCAGCTTAGCTGGCGGACGGGGAGGGGCCTACGAGCAGTACTTC.

A few counts support this clonotype. The chain links TRBV6-5 to TRBJ1-2, with 8 bases identical to TRBD1. Looked up from germline, CDR1 is MNHEY and CDR2 is SVGAGI. The CDR3 is made up of 15 amino acids. With 2 bases clipped from V and 3 bases from J, the junction kept 5 bases outside the gene matches. Written as DNA, the CDR3 is TGTGCCAGCAGTTACCTCAGGGGGCCAGACTATGGCTACACCTTC. It codes for CASSYLRGPDYGYTF.

This rearrangement joins TRBV24-1 to TRBJ2-3, with TRBD1 matching over 8 bases. This CDR3 is built from 15 residues. Germline CDR1 and CDR2: KGHDR and SFDVKD. Unmatched junction bases numbered 6, after V lost 4 bases and J lost 4 bases. CDR3 DNA: TGTGCCACCAGTGACGGACAGGGTACCGCAGATACGCAGTATTTT. This codes for CATSDGQGTADTQYF.

This clonotype was counted between two and nine times. This sequence joins TRBV10-3 and TRBJ2-7, with 7 bases that match TRBD1. The CDR3 is 13 residues long. J lost 2 bases, V lost 10 bases, and 8 bases had no gene match. Looked up from germline, CDR1 is ENHRY and CDR2 is SYGVKD. The CDR3 sequence is CATQGESPYEQYF. CDR3 nucleotide sequence: TGTGCCACCCAGGGGGAATCTCCCTACGAGCAGTACTTC.

As concerns this clonotype: Given a much more abundant clone one base away, this may be a read error. The chain employs TRBV10-3 and TRBJ1-2; D unresolved. Germline CDR1 and CDR2: ENHRY and SYGVKD. The CDR3 is made up of 14 amino acids. Trimming removed 6 bases at V and 0 bases at J, with 11 bases between. The CDR3 loop is CAIREDRTNYGYTF. The CDR3 coding sequence is TGTGCCATCAGGGAGGACCGAACTAACTATGGCTACACCTTC.

A few counts support this clonotype. The rearrangement links TRBV29-1 to TRBJ2-7; 10 positions agree with TRBD2. With V trimmed by 5 bases and J by 6 bases, 7 bases remained unmatched. Germline CDR1 reads SQVTM; CDR2 reads ANQGSEA. The CDR3 contains 13 residues. The CDR3 loop is CSVNLAGAFEQYF. In nucleotides, the CDR3 is TGCAGCGTTAACCTAGCGGGAGCGTTCGAGCAGTACTTC.

The V gene is TRBV7-2, the J gene TRBJ2-5; 9 nucleotides match TRBD2. This CDR3 spans 17 amino acids. With 5 bases clipped from V and 4 bases from J, the junction kept 14 bases outside the gene matches. Germline V gene sequence: CDR1 SGHTA, CDR2 FQGNSA. CDR3 loop: CASSQKGASGIRETQYF. The CDR3 DNA sequence: TGTGCCAGCAGCCAAAAGGGTGCTAGCGGGATCCGAGAGACCCAGTACTTC. The variable domain in full, with the rest retrieved from reference TRBV7-2 and TRBJ2-5, is GAGVSQSPSNKVTEKGKDVELRCDPISGHTALYWYRQSLGQGLEFLIYFQGNSAPDKSGLPSDRFSAERTGGSVSTLTIQRTQQEDSAVYLCASSQKGASGIRETQYFGPGTRLLVL.

The table lists this clonotype with many counts. The chain combines TRBV6-2 or TRBV6-3 with TRBJ2-7; possibly TRBD1 for D (5 bases). The CDR3 consists of 12 residues. Trimming cost V 5 bases and J 2 bases, with 7 bases left between them. Germline CDR1 and CDR2: MNHEY and SVGEGT. The CDR3 here is CASSDSPYEQYF. The CDR3 DNA follows: TGTGCCAGCAGTGACAGTCCCTACGAGCAGTACTTC.

This chain links TRBV4-3 with TRBJ2-5; D ambiguous. Gene TRBJ2-7 matches the end of the DNA better, so the J call may be wrong. The germline gives CDR1 LGHNA, CDR2 YSLEER. This CDR3 is 15 amino acids long. The CDR3 DNA is TGCGCCAGCAGCCAAGTACCTTCAGGTATCTACGAGCAGTACTTC. It codes for CASSQVPSGIYEQYF.

The chain has TRBV27 and TRBJ2-7; D not resolved. CDR3 length: 13 residues. From germline, CDR1 is MNHEY and CDR2 SMNVEV (reference sequence). V was shortened by 3 bases and J by 2 bases, with 8 bases between the two germline ends. The CDR3 DNA is TGTGCCAGCAGTTTCTCGGATCCCTACGAGCAGTACTTC. Protein sequence: CASSFSDPYEQYF.

This clonotype was seen once. Mismatch with germline at one junction end may stem from a read error. The rearrangement links TRBV12-3 or TRBV12-4 to TRBJ2-1, with a weak D call TRBD2 (6 bases). The CDR3 sequence is 14 residues long. The CDR3 nucleotides are TGTGTCAGCAGTTTAGTACTAGCTAGGAATGAGCAGTTCTTC. This translates into CVSSLVLARNEQFF.

This CDR3 reads CSAQTGGPYEQYF. In DNA form, the CDR3 reads TGCAGTGCTCAGACAGGGGGCCCCTACGAGCAGTACTTC. This sequence joins TRBV20-1 and TRBJ2-7; 10 positions match TRBD1. The germline V gene has CDR1 DFQATT and CDR2 SNEGSKA (reference sequence). The CDR3 is made up of 13 amino acids. V gave up 5 bases and J gave up 2 bases; unmatched junction bases: 3.

This clonotype was observed a few times. V is TRBV7-3 and J is TRBJ2-3, with D maybe TRBD1 (5 bases). Looked up from germline, CDR1 is SGHTA and CDR2 is FQGTGA. This CDR3 is 15 amino acids long. V was shortened by 5 bases and J by 2 bases, with 14 bases between the two germline ends. This CDR3 reads CASSLYVGPTDTQYF. Here the CDR3 DNA reads TGTGCCAGCAGCCTTTACGTGGGGCCCACAGATACGCAGTATTTT.

This clonotype was observed a few times. At one end, the junction sequence differs from germline, possibly due to a read error. This chain connects TRBV4-3 to TRBJ2-1; TRBD2 is a possible D gene (6 bases). The germline CDR1 and CDR2 sequences are LGHNA and YSLEER. The CDR3 totals 18 residues. The CDR3 spells CASSQDPPRESSYNGQFF. CDR3 DNA: TGCGCCAGCAGCCAAGATCCGCCGCGGGAAAGCTCCTACAATGGGCAGTTCTTC.

Details on this clonotype: One end of the junction fails to match germline, which may point to a read error. The chain has TRBV12-3 or TRBV12-4 and TRBJ1-4; D possibly corresponds to TRBD1 (6 bases). This CDR3 has 15 residues. CDR3 sequence reads: CASRSRQATIEKLFF. CDR3 DNA: TGTGCCAGCAGATCCCGACAGGCAACTATTGAAAAACTGTTTTTT.

CDR3 sequence: CASTVTGSSYNEQFF. CDR3 sequence (DNA): TGTGCCAGCACGGTAACAGGGAGCTCCTACAATGAGCAGTTCTTC. The V gene is TRBV6-6, the J gene TRBJ2-1; TRBD1 might be the D (6 bases). Between the trimmed V and J ends, which lost 7 bases and 0 bases, there was a span of 13 bases. CDR3 length equals 15 residues. Germline V gene data show CDR1 as MNHNY and CDR2 as SVGAGI (reference sequence).

The V call is TRBV29-1, the J call TRBJ2-1; 8 bases are a match to TRBD2. Trimming at V came to 4 bases and at J to 4 bases, leaving 9 bases not matched to a gene. Germline CDR1 SQVTM, CDR2 ANQGSEA. The CDR3 has 15 residues. The CDR3 coding sequence is TGCAGCGTTGGGCCCCGACTAGCGCCATACAATGAGCAGTTCTTC. Translation: CSVGPRLAPYNEQFF.

About this clonotype: Because it lacks the conserved phenylalanine or tryptophan at the end, this CDR3 is likely a read error. J is TRBJ2-3 and V is TRBV7-9, with 8 bases identical to TRBD2. The germline CDR1 and CDR2 sequences are SEHNR and FQNEAQ (reference sequence). After removal of 5 bases from V and 1 base from J, the junction contained 11 bases not matched to a gene. The CDR3 runs to 17 residues. The CDR3 nucleotides are TGTGCCAGCAGCCCCCGCCGACTAGCGAGAGGCACAGATACGCAGTATATT. Translating it yields CASSPRRLARGTDTQYI.

In its sample, this clonotype was seen a few times. The V call is TRBV6-1, the J call TRBJ1-2; weak D call: TRBD1 (6 bases). CDR1 and CDR2 from the germline V gene are MNHNS and SASEGT. V was cut by 1 base and J by 7 bases, with 7 bases left in between. This CDR3 contains 12 residues. Written as DNA, the CDR3 is TGTGCCAGCAGTGAAGGAGGGGGTGGCTACACCTTC. Amino acids: CASSEGGGGYTF.

The CDR3 protein is CASSLTGAGGEKLFF. The CDR3 bases are TGCGCCAGCAGCTTGACAGGGGCCGGAGGTGAAAAACTGTTTTTT. The chain carries TRBV5-1 and TRBJ1-4, with TRBD1 matching 7 bases. The V gene's germline CDR1 is SGHRS and CDR2 YFSETQ. Trimming took 1 base from V and 7 from J; bases not matched to a gene: 7. This CDR3 contains 15 residues.

This chain links TRBV11-2 with TRBJ2-7, with TRBD2 as a possible D gene (6 bases). The CDR3 totals 15 residues. The V end lost 6 bases, the J end lost 2 bases, and 17 bases lay between the germline ends. The germline CDR1 and CDR2 sequences are SGHAT and FQNNGV. The CDR3 region has the DNA TGTGCCAGCAGGCCGAGACTTAGCGGAACCTACGAGCAGTACTTC. This gives the protein CASRPRLSGTYEQYF.

This clonotype occurred a few times. The J gene is TRBJ2-5, the V gene TRBV7-7; 8 nucleotides line up with TRBD2. Germline V gene data show CDR1 as SSHAT and CDR2 as FNYEAQ (reference sequence). The J segment lost 5 bases and the V segment lost 1 base, leaving 6 bases of the junction unmatched. This CDR3 has 15 residues. The CDR3 nucleotides read TGTGCCAGCAGCTTAGTGGGACTAGGAGGGGAGACCCAGTACTTC. Protein: CASSLVGLGGETQYF.

The chain carries TRBV6-4 and TRBJ2-1; 7 nucleotides agree with TRBD2. CDR1 and CDR2 from the germline V gene are MRHNA and SNTAGT. Unmatched junction bases numbered 2, after V lost 0 bases and J lost 3 bases. There are 15 residues in the CDR3. The CDR3 region is CASSDSGGYYNEQFF. As DNA, the CDR3 is TGTGCCAGCAGTGACTCGGGGGGGTACTACAATGAGCAGTTCTTC.

The V gene is TRBV20-1, the J gene TRBJ1-2, with D possibly being TRBD1 (5 bases). The germline V and J ends were trimmed by 5 bases and 2 bases, with 15 bases remaining between them. CDR1 DFQATT and CDR2 SNEGSKA come from the germline V gene (reference sequence). The CDR3 totals 14 residues. CDR3 bases: TGCAGTGCTGGAGTACAGTGGGGGAACTATGGCTACACCTTC. It translates to CSAGVQWGNYGYTF.

The chain recombines TRBV6-4 with TRBJ2-1, with TRBD2 identical over 8 bases. CDR1 is MRHNA and CDR2 is SNTAGT in the germline V gene. The CDR3 contains 16 residues. Trimming cost V 4 bases and J 2 bases; bases outside gene matches: 7. The CDR3 protein is CASSVSSGSPYNEQFF. CDR3 in DNA: TGTGCCAGCAGTGTCTCTAGCGGGTCGCCCTACAATGAGCAGTTCTTC.

J is TRBJ2-7 and V is TRBV29-1, with 11 bases that match TRBD2. This CDR3 is 15 amino acids long. Germline values: CDR1 SQVTM, CDR2 ANQGSEA. The V and J ends lost 5 bases and 4 bases, in that order; junction bases with no gene match: 10. This chain's CDR3 is CSVRLAGSYLYEQYF. The CDR3 DNA follows: TGCAGCGTTAGACTAGCGGGATCCTACCTTTACGAGCAGTACTTC.

The chain links TRBV9 to TRBJ2-6; perhaps TRBD2 as D (6 bases). The CDR3 sequence is 16 residues long. In germline, CDR1 is SGDLS, CDR2 YYNGEE. Trimming left V 3 bases short and J 0 bases short, with 10 bases between. Here the CDR3 DNA reads TGTGCCAGCAGCGGCGGGACGGTCTCTGGGGCCAACGTCCTGACTTTC. Protein sequence: CASSGGTVSGANVLTF.